The 28 T cell receptor beta chains listed next were all sequenced from one sample in a study of blood T cell repertoires in COVID-19. Assay used: immunoSEQ multiplex PCR; TCRdb lists only in-frame clones, some missing. The table has 130,000 or so clones, roughly 81% seen once. The sample consisted of PBMCs or T cells enriched from blood (not recorded which). Receptors were obtained from a woman between 45 and 60 years old with acute COVID-19.

The table lists this clone with a count of one. The rearrangement links TRBV29-1 to TRBJ1-1; no clear D gene. Germline CDR1 reads SQVTM; CDR2 reads ANQGSEA. CDR3 length: 12 residues. Trimming pared 3 bases from V and 7 bases from J, leaving 12 bases between. The CDR3 bases are TGCAGCGTTGACGGGTTGGCAGATGAAGCTTTCTTT. This codes for CSVDGLADEAFF.

CDR3 region: CASSLAVGQTAGNTIYF. The DNA for the CDR3 is TGTGCCAGCAGCTTAGCAGTGGGACAGACGGCTGGAAACACCATATATTTT. The chain recombines TRBV11-2 with TRBJ1-3, with 7 bases identical to TRBD1. Germline V gene data show CDR1 as SGHAT and CDR2 as FQNNGV. After removal of 1 base from V and 2 bases from J, the junction contained 8 bases not matched to a gene. CDR3 size: 17 residues.

This clone was recorded once. This chain uses TRBV7-9 with TRBJ1-1; D is perhaps TRBD1 (5 bases). CDR1 SEHNR and CDR2 FQNEAQ come from the germline V gene (reference sequence). Trimming pared 2 bases from V and 5 bases from J, leaving 24 bases between. The CDR3 extends over 18 amino acids. This chain's CDR3 is CASSLLGQRGPLETEAFF. In nucleotides, the CDR3 is TGTGCCAGCAGCTTACTAGGACAAAGAGGTCCCCTAGAAACTGAAGCTTTCTTT.

The V call is TRBV6-5, the J call TRBJ1-2; tentatively, D is TRBD1 (5 bases). The CDR3 sequence is 15 residues long. Trimming shortened V by 0 bases and J by 4 bases, and 12 bases separated the two germline ends. The germline V gene encodes CDR1 MNHEY and CDR2 SVGAGI. The CDR3 DNA sequence: TGTGCCAGCAGTTACTCGGGCAGGGAGGGCTATGGCTACACCTTC. It yields the protein CASSYSGREGYGYTF.

The genes are TRBV11-2 and TRBJ2-7; TRBD1 matches at 8 bases. After removal of 5 bases from V and 0 bases from J, the junction contained 9 bases not matched to a gene. Germline V gene lookup returns CDR1 SGHAT and CDR2 FQNNGV. The CDR3 spans 16 residues. The CDR3 DNA reads TGTGCCAGCAGCAAGGGGGAAGACAGGGGCTCCTACGAGCAGTACTTC. Protein: CASSKGEDRGSYEQYF. The whole variable domain, remainder taken from reference TRBV11-2 and TRBJ2-7, is EAGVAQSPRYKIIEKRQSVAFWCNPISGHATLYWYQQILGQGPKLLIQFQNNGVVDDSQLPKDRFSAERLKGVDSTLKIQPAKLEDSAVYLCASSKGEDRGSYEQYFGPGTRLTVT.

This rearrangement joins TRBV7-9 to TRBJ1-1; D remains ambiguous. Trimming took 5 bases from V and 6 from J, leaving 16 bases between them. Per the germline V gene, CDR1 is SEHNR and CDR2 is FQNEAQ (reference sequence). The CDR3 has 14 residues. CDR3 sequence: CASSVVPGAAEAFF. The DNA for the CDR3 is TGTGCCAGCAGCGTAGTCCCCGGTGCCGCTGAAGCTTTCTTT.

This clone has just one count. The V and J genes are TRBV7-2 and TRBJ2-6; the D gene is possibly TRBD1 (6 bases). The V and J ends lost 5 bases and 0 bases respectively, with 14 bases between them. CDR1 is SGHTA and CDR2 is FQGNSA in the germline V gene. CDR3 length: 17 residues. DNA for the CDR3: TGTGCCAGCAGCGCCCCGGGACAAAGCTCTGGGGCCAACGTCCTGACTTTC. It encodes CASSAPGQSSGANVLTF.

This chain uses TRBV27 with TRBJ1-3; 10 nucleotides match TRBD1. Germline loops: CDR1 MNHEY, CDR2 SMNVEV (reference sequence). The CDR3 loop spans 17 amino acids. The trim removed 4 bases at V and 4 bases at J, leaving 10 bases unmatched. The CDR3 reads CASSSNMDRGMGNTIYF. As DNA, the CDR3 is TGTGCCAGCAGTTCCAATATGGACAGGGGGATGGGAAACACCATATATTTT.

The chain is built from TRBV24-1 and TRBJ2-5, with 7 bases identical to TRBD1. CDR3 size: 14 residues. The J segment lost 5 bases and the V segment lost 8 bases, leaving 10 bases of the junction unmatched. CDR1 is KGHDR and CDR2 is SFDVKD in the germline V gene. DNA for the CDR3: TGTGCCACCATCGGGACAGTTAGGGGGGAGACCCAGTACTTC. It yields the protein CATIGTVRGETQYF.

This clone was detected only once. This chain connects TRBV9 to TRBJ2-1; TRBD2 agrees at 9 bases. CDR1 is SGDLS and CDR2 is YYNGEE in the germline V gene. V was clipped by 4 bases and J by 1 base; unmatched bases: 3. This CDR3 region has 15 residues. CDR3 sequence reads: CASSPSGASYNEQFF. The CDR3 region has the DNA TGTGCCAGCAGCCCTAGCGGGGCTTCCTACAATGAGCAGTTCTTC.

The chain joins TRBV7-2 to TRBJ1-2; D is unclear. The CDR3 runs to 15 residues. Germline values: CDR1 SGHTA, CDR2 FQGNSA. Between the trimmed V and J ends, which lost 0 bases and 0 bases, there was a span of 8 bases. The CDR3, as DNA: TGTGCCAGCAGCTTAGCCCCCAGCGCTAACTATGGCTACACCTTC. It encodes CASSLAPSANYGYTF. Full variable domain (outside the CDR3, taken from reference TRBV7-2 and TRBJ1-2): GAGVSQSPSNKVTEKGKDVELRCDPISGHTALYWYRQSLGQGLEFLIYFQGNSAPDKSGLPSDRFSAERTGGSVSTLTIQRTQQEDSAVYLCASSLAPSANYGYTFGSGTRLTVV.

The chain is built from TRBV11-3 and TRBJ2-7; 8 bases align to TRBD1. V was pared by 1 base and J by 6 bases, with 11 bases of the junction left unmatched. The CDR3 has 16 residues. The germline gives CDR1 SGHNT, CDR2 YENEEA. As DNA, the CDR3 is TGTGCCAGCAGCTTAGGGGGGACAGGAGGCACCTTCGAGCAGTACTTC. Its translation: CASSLGGTGGTFEQYF.

The chain has TRBV7-2 and TRBJ2-2; maybe TRBD2 (6 bases). This CDR3 region has 16 residues. V was clipped by 1 base and J by 6 bases, with 15 bases between them. CDR1 and CDR2 (germline): SGHTA, FQGNSA. CDR3 nucleotides: TGTGCCAGCAGCTTAGAATTCCTAGCGCCCCCCGGGGAGCTGTTTTTT. Translation gives CASSLEFLAPPGELFF. Using reference TRBV7-2 and TRBJ2-2 for the parts outside the CDR3, the full variable domain is GAGVSQSPSNKVTEKGKDVELRCDPISGHTALYWYRQSLGQGLEFLIYFQGNSAPDKSGLPSDRFSAERTGGSVSTLTIQRTQQEDSAVYLCASSLEFLAPPGELFFGEGSRLTVL.

The J gene is TRBJ2-6, the V gene TRBV28, with TRBD1 matching 7 bases. The J segment lost 0 bases and the V segment lost 6 bases, leaving 17 bases of the junction unmatched. Germline CDR1 reads MDHEN; CDR2 reads SYDVKM. This CDR3 region has 20 residues. The chain's CDR3 is CASSTKRQGRSNSGANVLTF. In DNA form, the CDR3 reads TGTGCCAGCAGCACGAAACGACAGGGTCGTTCAAACTCTGGGGCCAACGTCCTGACTTTC.

The DNA for the CDR3 is TGTGCCAGCAGCGTAGATAGCGGCTACAATGAGCAGTTCTTC. Translated: CASSVDSGYNEQFF. The V and J genes are TRBV9 and TRBJ2-1, with D possibly being TRBD2 (6 bases). The V gene lost 0 bases and the J gene lost 3 bases, with 7 bases spanning the gap. Looked up from germline, CDR1 is SGDLS and CDR2 is YYNGEE. CDR3 length: 14 residues.

This clone was seen a single time. The chain links TRBV6-5 to TRBJ1-5, with TRBD1 as a possible D gene (5 bases). CDR3 length: 14 amino acids. Germline CDR1 reads MNHEY; CDR2 reads SVGAGI. The V and J ends lost 3 bases and 4 bases respectively, with 10 bases between them. The CDR3 is CASSYRGSNQPQHF. The CDR3 nucleotides read TGTGCCAGCAGTTATCGGGGGTCGAATCAGCCCCAGCATTTT.

V and J are TRBV4-3 and TRBJ2-5, with D possibly matching TRBD2 (6 bases). This CDR3 has 16 residues. CDR1 is LGHNA and CDR2 is YSLEER in the germline V gene. V was clipped by 3 bases and J by 4 bases, with 18 bases between them. The CDR3 loop reads CASSHGFQLGGETQYF. The CDR3 nucleotides are TGCGCCAGCAGCCATGGGTTTCAACTCGGGGGAGAGACCCAGTACTTC.

The chain links TRBV2 to TRBJ1-1; D unclear. The CDR3 is made up of 12 amino acids. Germline CDR1 SNHLY, CDR2 FYNNEI. The V end lost 8 bases, the J end lost 3 bases, and 10 bases lay between the germline ends. Written as DNA, the CDR3 is TGTGCCAGCCAGCGGGGTTACACTGAAGCTTTCTTT. Amino acid sequence: CASQRGYTEAFF.

The CDR3 nucleotides are TGTGCCAGCTCAAAGAAGGGGGAGACCCAGTACTTC. It yields the protein CASSKKGETQYF. This chain links TRBV18 with TRBJ2-5; a weak D match, TRBD1 (5 bases). Trimming left V 5 bases short and J 5 bases short, with 9 bases between. From germline, CDR1 is KGHSH and CDR2 LQKENI. The CDR3 covers 12 residues.

The gene calls are TRBV6-6 and TRBJ2-5, with 7 bases lining up with TRBD1. J gave up 5 bases and V 6 bases, and 3 bases lay outside the gene matches. Germline V gene lookup returns CDR1 MNHNY and CDR2 SVGAGI (reference sequence). This CDR3 spans 12 amino acids. CDR3 in DNA: TGTGCCAGCAGCCGGGACAGTGAGACCCAGTACTTC. It codes for CASSRDSETQYF.

The chain joins TRBV12-3 or TRBV12-4 to TRBJ2-2; a weak D match, TRBD1 (6 bases). V lost 6 bases, J lost 7 bases, and 9 bases lay in between. The CDR3 spans 12 residues. CDR3 in amino acids: CASRWDIGELFF. The CDR3 coding sequence is TGTGCCAGCAGGTGGGACATCGGGGAGCTGTTTTTT.

The gene calls are TRBV27 and TRBJ2-2; weak D call: TRBD2 (5 bases). V gave up 5 bases and J gave up 4 bases, with 23 bases separating them. Per the germline V gene, CDR1 is MNHEY and CDR2 is SMNVEV (reference sequence). The CDR3 consists of 18 residues. CDR3: CASSPLQVVGMGTGELFF. CDR3 in DNA: TGTGCCAGCAGTCCCCTCCAAGTGGTCGGGATGGGCACCGGGGAGCTGTTTTTT.

The chain uses TRBV5-1 and TRBJ2-7; TRBD2 matches 11 bases. Germline lookup yields CDR1 SGHRS and CDR2 YFSETQ. Germline trimming cut 4 bases from V and 3 bases from J; bases unmatched to any gene: 6. This CDR3 is built from 15 residues. The CDR3 DNA reads TGCGCCAGCAGCCAACTAGCGGGAGCGTTCTACGAGCAGTACTTC. Protein product: CASSQLAGAFYEQYF.

CDR3 sequence: CASSELSGSSYEQYF. In DNA, the CDR3 is TGTGCCAGCAGTGAACTTAGCGGGAGCTCCTACGAGCAGTACTTC. The chain recombines TRBV6-1 with TRBJ2-7, with TRBD2 identical over 9 bases. The CDR3 totals 15 residues. Germline V lookup: CDR1 MNHNS, CDR2 SASEGT. After removal of 2 bases from V and 0 bases from J, the junction contained 2 bases not matched to a gene.

This sequence joins TRBV28 and TRBJ1-4, with D possibly TRBD1 on 6 matching bases. CDR3 length equals 13 residues. Trimming stripped 8 bases from V and 8 bases from J, with 15 bases between. Germline loops: CDR1 MDHEN, CDR2 SYDVKM. The CDR3 DNA reads TGTGCCAGCGCGGACAGTCTTGCAGAAAAACTGTTTTTT. Its protein product is CASADSLAEKLFF.

The chain recombines TRBV30 with TRBJ1-2, with D possibly matching TRBD1 (5 bases). The V and J ends lost 4 bases and 4 bases respectively, with 10 bases between them. The germline CDR1 and CDR2 sequences are GTSNPN and SVGIG (reference sequence). The CDR3 is made up of 12 amino acids. CDR3 protein: CAWNRGGYGYTF. CDR3 nucleotide sequence: TGTGCCTGGAATAGGGGTGGCTATGGCTACACCTTC.

This clone was seen only once. The V and J genes are TRBV30 and TRBJ1-1; tentatively, D is TRBD1 (5 bases). Trimming took off 3 bases at V and 10 bases at J, with 15 bases between the two ends. Germline V CDR1 and CDR2: GTSNPN, SVGIG (reference sequence). This CDR3 is built from 12 residues. CDR3 bases: TGTGCCTGGAGCCCCACGGGGGGTGGAGCTTTCTTT. Translated: CAWSPTGGGAFF.

This chain joins TRBV28 and TRBJ2-7; 11 bases line up with TRBD1. The CDR3 has 14 residues. Germline V gene sequence: CDR1 MDHEN, CDR2 SYDVKM. V gave up 4 bases and J gave up 3 bases; unmatched junction bases: 2. The DNA of the CDR3 is TGTGCCAGCAGTTGGGGACAGGGGGGCTACGAGCAGTACTTC. Its translation is CASSWGQGGYEQYF.